These 25 T cell receptor beta chains came from one sample sequenced in a study of cytomegalovirus exposure and HLA in healthy donors. The study ran its PCR with 60 Vbeta and 13 Jbeta primers. Data came from immunoSEQ multiplex PCR; TCRdb stores just in-frame clones and leaves some out. The data hold roughly 120,000 clones, with 77% observed a single time. Material: PBMCs. All receptors come from a woman aged 40 to 50 in good health and CMV-seropositive.

Regarding this clone: The junction departs from the called germline gene at one end, perhaps through a read error. The chain recombines TRBV29-1 with TRBJ2-7; 11 bases agree with TRBD1. Germline CDR1 SQVTM, CDR2 ANQGSEA. This CDR3 spans 13 amino acids. CDR3 DNA: TGCAGCGTAGAAGGGACAGGGGGTCGTGAGCAGTACTTC. The encoded protein is CSVEGTGGREQYF.

V usage is TRBV6-1 and J usage is TRBJ2-5; 9 nucleotides line up with TRBD1. TRBJ2-7 explains the end of the DNA better; the J call may be wrong. Germline CDR1 and CDR2: MNHNS and SASEGT. The CDR3 runs 14 residues. The CDR3 nucleotides read TGTGCCAGCAGTGAAAGGGACAGGGTCTACGAGCAGTACTTC. Its protein product is CASSERDRVYEQYF.

Points on this clone: In the same sample, other DNA sequences code for this CDR3. The chain uses TRBV5-4 and TRBJ2-5, with unresolved D. V was shortened by 5 bases and J by 2 bases, with 4 bases between the two germline ends. The CDR3 totals 11 residues. Germline V lookup: CDR1 SGHNT, CDR2 YYREEE (reference sequence). The CDR3 loop is CASSLQETQYF. As DNA, the CDR3 is TGTGCCAGCAGTCTTCAAGAGACCCAGTACTTC.

The chain has TRBV9 and TRBJ1-6, with 9 bases aligning to TRBD1. Germline CDR1 reads SGDLS; CDR2 reads YYNGEE. V shed 2 bases and J 14 bases; nucleotides not matched to a gene: 5. This CDR3 spans 13 amino acids. DNA for the CDR3: TGTGCCAGCAGCGTGGGGGGACAGGGAACCCTCCACTTT. Its protein is CASSVGGQGTLHF.

The chain combines TRBV13 with TRBJ1-1, with 9 bases identical to TRBD1. Trimming cost V 6 bases and J 3 bases; bases outside gene matches: 5. Per the germline V gene, CDR1 is PRHDT and CDR2 is FYEKMQ (reference sequence). There are 14 residues in the CDR3. Written as DNA, the CDR3 is TGTGCCAGCAGTCCTACAGGGGGCTACACTGAAGCTTTCTTT. Translated: CASSPTGGYTEAFF.

This clone was observed a few times. J is TRBJ1-5 and V is TRBV5-5; D is ambiguous. CDR1 is SGHKS, CDR2 YYEKEE, per germline (reference sequence). This CDR3 region has 15 residues. Trimming pared 2 bases from V and 11 bases from J, leaving 20 bases between. CDR3 nucleotide sequence: TGTGCCAGCAGCTTCTTTCCCTCCGGGGTACAAGCCCAGCATTTT. It specifies CASSFFPSGVQAQHF.

The chain recombines TRBV5-4 with TRBJ1-1; a weak D match, TRBD1 (5 bases). V lost 5 bases and J 4 bases, leaving 15 bases between the germline ends. Germline loops: CDR1 SGHNT, CDR2 YYREEE (reference sequence). The CDR3 has 14 amino acids. The CDR3 here is CASRPGRGPTEAFF. The CDR3 bases are TGTGCCAGCAGGCCAGGGAGGGGACCCACTGAAGCTTTCTTT.

This clone is a singleton in its sample. The chain carries TRBV6-4 and TRBJ2-2; 10 nucleotides match TRBD1. The V segment lost 6 bases and the J segment 5 bases; nucleotides outside the gene matches: 6. The CDR3 sequence is 15 residues long. CDR1 MRHNA and CDR2 SNTAGT come from the germline V gene. CDR3 sequence (DNA): TGTGCCAGCAGAAGGACAGGGGGTGATACCGGGGAGCTGTTTTTT. It yields the protein CASRRTGGDTGELFF.

This clone was seen just once. The rearrangement links TRBV30 to TRBJ1-2; D unresolved. The CDR3 is 13 residues long. V was shortened by 1 base and J by 9 bases, with 15 bases between the two germline ends. CDR1 and CDR2 (germline): GTSNPN, SVGIG (reference sequence). CDR3 sequence (DNA): TGTGCCTGGAGTGGGAATTCGGGTTGGCGCTACACCTTC. Residues: CAWSGNSGWRYTF.

The CDR3: CASSLGGGTSAYEQYF. As DNA, the CDR3 is TGTGCCAGCAGCTTAGGCGGGGGGACTAGCGCATACGAGCAGTACTTC. V is TRBV13 and J is TRBJ2-7; TRBD2 aligns across 10 bases. The CDR3 totals 16 residues. V was pared by 0 bases and J by 4 bases, with 6 bases of the junction left unmatched. Germline V CDR1 and CDR2: PRHDT, FYEKMQ (reference sequence).

This chain connects TRBV27 to TRBJ1-5; possible D gene TRBD1, 6 bases. The CDR3 totals 22 residues. CDR1 is MNHEY, CDR2 SMNVEV, per germline (reference sequence). With 1 base removed from V and 0 bases from J, the gap between germline ends came to 28 bases. Here the CDR3 reads CASSLFSRGGTNFNHSNQPQHF. CDR3 DNA sequence: TGTGCCAGCAGTTTATTTTCGCGGGGGGGGACAAACTTCAACCATAGCAATCAGCCCCAGCATTTT.

The rearrangement uses TRBV6-1 and TRBJ2-3; possibly TRBD2 for D (6 bases). From germline, CDR1 is MNHNS and CDR2 SASEGT. The CDR3 is made up of 15 amino acids. V shed 5 bases and J shed 5 bases, with 17 bases lying between them. CDR3 residues: CASSSDTGEVDTQYF. CDR3 nucleotides: TGTGCCAGCAGTTCGGATACGGGGGAGGTAGATACGCAGTATTTT.

This chain connects TRBV14 to TRBJ1-3, with a weak D call TRBD1 (5 bases). The V end lost 4 bases, the J end lost 6 bases, and 19 bases lay between the germline ends. The V gene's germline CDR1 is SGHDN and CDR2 FVKESK. This CDR3 has 16 residues. CDR3 sequence: CASSPPGVGLENTIYF. The CDR3 DNA reads TGTGCCAGCAGCCCGCCGGGTGTGGGGCTGGAAAACACCATATATTTT.

Concerning this clone: Other DNA sequences in the sample encode the same CDR3. The chain has TRBV25-1 and TRBJ2-7, with 9 positions matching TRBD1. CDR1 MGHDK and CDR2 SYGVNS come from the germline V gene. Trimming removed 2 bases from V and 3 bases from J; junction bases left unmatched: 5. The CDR3 extends over 15 amino acids. The CDR3 loop is CASSEPGQGLYEQYF. CDR3 coding DNA: TGTGCCAGCAGTGAACCCGGACAGGGGCTCTACGAGCAGTACTTC.

The chain couples TRBV7-9 to TRBJ2-2; 13 nucleotides align to TRBD2. The CDR3 has 17 amino acids. V shed 4 bases and J 3 bases; nucleotides not matched to a gene: 5. The germline V gene encodes CDR1 SEHNR and CDR2 FQNEAQ (reference sequence). The CDR3 sequence is CASSSGLAGVDTGELFF. CDR3 DNA: TGTGCCAGCAGCTCTGGACTAGCGGGAGTGGACACCGGGGAGCTGTTTTTT.

A few counts support this clone. The chain uses TRBV7-9 and TRBJ1-1, with TRBD1 matching over 9 bases. In germline, CDR1 is SEHNR, CDR2 FQNEAQ (reference sequence). The CDR3 runs to 12 residues. The ends lost 8 bases at V and 6 bases at J; junction bases unmatched: 4. DNA of the CDR3: TGTGCCAGCGACAGGGGGGAAGCTGAAGCTTTCTTT. This codes for CASDRGEAEAFF.

V and J are TRBV2 and TRBJ2-7; 8 bases align to TRBD1. J lost 2 bases, V lost 5 bases, and 5 bases had no gene match. Per the germline V gene, CDR1 is SNHLY and CDR2 is FYNNEI. The CDR3 totals 14 residues. The CDR3 sequence is CASSRTGKTYEQYF. Here the CDR3 DNA reads TGTGCCAGCAGTCGGACAGGGAAGACCTACGAGCAGTACTTC. Looking up the rest from reference TRBV2 and TRBJ2-7 gives the full variable domain: EPEVTQTPSHQVTQMGQEVILRCVPISNHLYFYWYRQILGQKVEFLVSFYNNEISEKSEIFDDQFSVERPDGSNFTLKIRSTKLEDSAMYFCASSRTGKTYEQYFGPGTRLTVT.

This sequence joins TRBV7-9 and TRBJ1-1; 7 nucleotides line up with TRBD1. Germline CDR1 reads SEHNR; CDR2 reads FQNEAQ (reference sequence). The CDR3 covers 14 residues. J gave up 1 base and V 5 bases, and 4 bases lay outside the gene matches. CDR3 amino acids: CASSVDRTNTEAFF. CDR3 nucleotide sequence: TGTGCCAGCAGCGTGGACAGGACGAACACTGAAGCTTTCTTT.

The chain has TRBV5-1 and TRBJ1-2, with TRBD1 identical over 7 bases. J gave up 0 bases and V 3 bases, and 2 bases lay outside the gene matches. In germline, CDR1 is SGHRS, CDR2 YFSETQ. The CDR3 length is 14 residues. CDR3 loop: CASSSGTANYGYTF. The CDR3 DNA reads TGCGCCAGCAGCTCCGGGACAGCTAACTATGGCTACACCTTC. The complete variable domain, with remaining parts taken from reference TRBV5-1 and TRBJ1-2, reads KAGVTQTPRYLIKTRGQQVTLSCSPISGHRSVSWYQQTPGQGLQFLFEYFSETQRNKGNFPGRFSGRQFSNSRSEMNVSTLELGDSALYLCASSSGTANYGYTFGSGTRLTVV.

The chain combines TRBV5-6 with TRBJ2-7, with 13 bases fitting TRBD2. The CDR3 is 16 residues long. The J segment lost 2 bases and the V segment lost 2 bases, leaving 4 bases of the junction unmatched. Germline lookup yields CDR1 SGHDT and CDR2 YYEEEE. CDR3 coding DNA: TGTGCCAGCAGCTTAGAAGGACTAGCGGGGGCCTACGAGCAGTACTTC. Translated, it gives CASSLEGLAGAYEQYF.

This chain connects TRBV6-1 to TRBJ2-3; tentatively, D is TRBD1 (6 bases). CDR3 size: 14 residues. CDR1 and CDR2 (germline): MNHNS, SASEGT. With 8 bases removed from V and 4 bases from J, the gap between germline ends came to 16 bases. CDR3 loop: CASRDKSRADTQYF. In DNA, the CDR3 is TGTGCCAGCCGGGACAAATCACGAGCAGATACGCAGTATTTT.

J is TRBJ2-7 and V is TRBV4-1, with 7 bases matching TRBD1. J gave up 6 bases and V 4 bases, and 12 bases lay outside the gene matches. This CDR3 is 15 amino acids long. CDR1 is MGHRA, CDR2 YSYEKL, per germline. The CDR3 region has the DNA TGCGCCAGCAGCCGAGAGGGGGCAGCTTGGGGCGAGCAGTACTTC. Its protein product is CASSREGAAWGEQYF.

The J gene is TRBJ2-7, the V gene TRBV21-1; no DNA check was done on the table's D call, TRBD1. TRBV21-1 is noted as a pseudogene. CDR3 size: 14 residues. CDR3 in DNA: TGTGCCAGCAGCAAAGAAGGGGGTAACTACGAGCAGTACTTC. It is translated as CASSKEGGNYEQYF.

This clone has only one observation. V is TRBV2 and J is TRBJ1-5; weak D call: TRBD1 (5 bases). Germline V CDR1 and CDR2: SNHLY, FYNNEI. The CDR3 contains 15 residues. The germline V and J ends were trimmed by 2 bases and 5 bases, with 13 bases remaining between them. This CDR3 reads CASSENSDTYQPQHF. CDR3 sequence (DNA): TGTGCCAGCAGTGAAAATTCGGACACCTATCAGCCCCAGCATTTT.

The chain employs TRBV7-9 and TRBJ2-1; 13 bases fit TRBD2. CDR1 and CDR2 from the germline V gene are SEHNR and FQNEAQ (reference sequence). V shed 5 bases, J shed 6 bases, and the junction held 7 bases outside the gene matches. CDR3 length equals 16 residues. The CDR3 is CASSRGLAGEGNEQFF. The CDR3 DNA follows: TGTGCCAGCAGCCGCGGACTAGCGGGAGAAGGCAATGAGCAGTTCTTC.